A single sample gave rise to the 6 T cell receptor beta chains below, sequenced in a study of early T cells in non-severe SARS-CoV-2 infection. Via MiXCR, TCRdb re-called the 5' RACE reads, giving one row per CDR3 protein. The table has 55,000 to 65,000 distinct CDR3 sequences, approximately 12% seen once. Sequencing used whole blood, obtained at baseline. The source of these receptors is an adult who was a healthcare worker with PCR-confirmed SARS-CoV-2 infection or an uninfected control (not recorded which).

The sample holds many counts of this clonotype. This chain uses TRBV20-1 with TRBJ2-2, with D perhaps assigned TRBD1 or TRBD2 (5 bases each). CDR3 length: 14 amino acids. Trimming shortened V by 3 bases and J by 0 bases, and 8 bases separated the two germline ends. CDR1 is DFQATT and CDR2 is SNEGSKA in the germline V gene (reference sequence). CDR3 DNA: TGCAGTGCTAGTCAGGGAGCGAACACCGGGGAGCTGTTTTTT. Its protein product is CSASQGANTGELFF.

In this sample, this clonotype turned up a few times. The CDR3: CASSLLGLRDAAKNIQYF. The DNA of the CDR3 is TGTGCCAGCAGTTTATTAGGTTTACGCGATGCAGCCAAAAACATTCAGTACTTC. The gene calls are TRBV28 and TRBJ2-4; D remains unclear. This CDR3 has 18 residues. V was cut by 1 base and J by 0 bases, with 16 bases left in between. Germline CDR1 is MDHEN and CDR2 is SYDVKM.

The rearrangement joins TRBV10-2 to TRBJ2-7, with D maybe TRBD1 (6 bases). The CDR3 runs 12 residues. V lost 0 bases and J lost 7, with 7 bases in between. Germline CDR1 WSHSY, CDR2 SAAADI. This chain's CDR3 is CASSESQGEQYF. CDR3 nucleotide sequence: TGCGCCAGCAGTGAGTCCCAGGGGGAGCAGTACTTC.

The V and J genes are TRBV7-9 and TRBJ2-3; D is undetermined. The CDR3 consists of 12 residues. V shed 2 bases and J shed 3 bases, with 3 bases lying between them. The germline gives CDR1 SEHNR, CDR2 FQNEAQ (reference sequence). CDR3 bases: TGTGCCAGCAGCTTACTAACAGATACGCAGTATTTT. Protein: CASSLLTDTQYF.

This clonotype has only a few counts. The J gene is TRBJ2-2, the V gene TRBV27; 9 bases are a match to TRBD1. In germline, CDR1 is MNHEY, CDR2 SMNVEV (reference sequence). V was pared by 5 bases and J by 5 bases, with 9 bases of the junction left unmatched. The CDR3 is made up of 16 amino acids. The CDR3 nucleotides are TGTGCCAGCAGTCCAATCACGGACAGGGGAACCGGGGAGCTGTTTTTT. This codes for CASSPITDRGTGELFF.

This clonotype was recorded a few times. The chain carries TRBV9 and TRBJ2-1, with D possibly matching TRBD2 (5 bases). The germline V gene has CDR1 SGDLS and CDR2 YYNGEE. The ends were cut back, 6 bases at V and 4 bases at J, with 14 bases in the middle. This CDR3 comprises 14 residues. The CDR3 nucleotides are TGTGCCAGCACCCCTCAGCCGGGATACAATGAGCAGTTCTTC. Protein: CASTPQPGYNEQFF.